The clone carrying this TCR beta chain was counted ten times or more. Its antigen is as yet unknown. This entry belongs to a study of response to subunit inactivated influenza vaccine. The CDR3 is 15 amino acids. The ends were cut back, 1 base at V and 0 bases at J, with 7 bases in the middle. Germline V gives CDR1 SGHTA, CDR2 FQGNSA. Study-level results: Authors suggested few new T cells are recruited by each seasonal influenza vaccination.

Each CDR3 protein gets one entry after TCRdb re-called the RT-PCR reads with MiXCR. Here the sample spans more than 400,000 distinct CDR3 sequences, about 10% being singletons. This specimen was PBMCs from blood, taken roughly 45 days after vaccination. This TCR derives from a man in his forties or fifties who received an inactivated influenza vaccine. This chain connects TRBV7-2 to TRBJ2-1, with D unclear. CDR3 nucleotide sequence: TGTGCCAGCAGCTTAGACCAATTCTCCTACAATGAGCAGTTCTTC. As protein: CASSLDQFSYNEQFF.